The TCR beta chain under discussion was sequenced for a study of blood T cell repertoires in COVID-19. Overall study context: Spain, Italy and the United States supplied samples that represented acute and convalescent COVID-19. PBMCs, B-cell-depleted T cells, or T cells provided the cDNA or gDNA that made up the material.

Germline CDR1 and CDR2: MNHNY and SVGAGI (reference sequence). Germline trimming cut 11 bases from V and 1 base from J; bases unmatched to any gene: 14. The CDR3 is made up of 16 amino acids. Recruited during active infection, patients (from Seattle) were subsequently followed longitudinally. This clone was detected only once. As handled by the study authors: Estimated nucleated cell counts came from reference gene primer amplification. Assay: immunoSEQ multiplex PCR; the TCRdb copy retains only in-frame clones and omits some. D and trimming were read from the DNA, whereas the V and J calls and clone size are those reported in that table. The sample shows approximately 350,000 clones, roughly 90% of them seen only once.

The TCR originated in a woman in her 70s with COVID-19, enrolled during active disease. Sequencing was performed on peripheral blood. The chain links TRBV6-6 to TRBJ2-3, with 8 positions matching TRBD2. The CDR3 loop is CAPASGGGLRTDTQYF. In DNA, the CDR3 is TGTGCCCCCGCCTCCGGGGGGGGTCTTCGCACAGATACGCAGTATTTT.